The clone carrying this T cell receptor beta chain was seen repeatedly, ten times or more. Its target is not known. These data are taken from a study of identical twins. Study-wide results and limits: Clonotypes of the beta chain that were abundant in cord blood carried fewer insertions (memory repertoires showed none).

TCRdb re-analysed the 5' RACE reads in MiXCR, keeping a single row per CDR3 protein. Here the sample spans some 1,700,000 distinct CDR3 sequences, about 30% being singletons. The V and J ends lost 3 bases and 4 bases respectively, with 9 bases between them. The CDR3 is 13 amino acids. This TCR came from a newborn girl in good health. The V call is TRBV12-3 or TRBV12-4, the J call TRBJ1-2; D call uncertain. The source material was cord blood. The CDR3, as DNA: TGTGCCAGCAGTTTGGCTCCGGGCTATGGCTACACCTTC. Translation gives CASSLAPGYGYTF.